This TCR beta chain came from a study of blood T cell repertoires in COVID-19. Study summary: Researchers got acute and convalescent COVID-19 samples from the United States, Italy and Spain.

The table came from immunoSEQ multiplex PCR; TCRdb's copy has only in-frame clones and leaves some out. The repertoire consists of over 200,000 clones, with approximately 84% occurring once and the leading ten covering less than 2%. Researchers sorted participants into cohorts using their self-reported clinical history. Donors in Cohort 3 who had recovered were those with two negative PCRs, healthcare professional clearance, or resolution of their symptoms. Sequencing was done on a sample of PBMCs or T cells enriched from blood (not recorded which). The TCR was taken from a man in his sixties who had recovered from COVID-19.

The CDR3 sequence: CASSTGQGAWEKLFF. The CDR3 nucleotides are TGTGCCAGTAGTACGGGACAGGGGGCTTGGGAAAAACTGTTTTTT. The chain uses TRBV19 and TRBJ1-4, with 12 nucleotides matching TRBD1. The CDR3 is made up of 15 amino acids. Germline CDR1 and CDR2: LNHDA and SQIVND (reference sequence). Trimming at V came to 4 bases and at J to 8 bases, leaving 5 bases not matched to a gene.